This T cell receptor beta chain comes out of a study of naive and memory T cell subsets. Cells stained for CD3, CD4, CD8, CD45RA, CD27 and viability were sorted into four CD45RA/CD27 subsets. An equimolar mix of two oligonucleotides served as the beta constant-region primer for TRBC1 and TRBC2. Nested alpha and beta constant-region primers with the SP2 primer drove four PCR rounds on ligated cDNA. TCRdb reanalysed the UMI-ligation and nested PCR reads using MiXCR and keeps one entry per CDR3 protein. This sample has 130,000 or so distinct CDR3 sequences, with about 36% found just once. This clonotype turned up a few times. The specimen sequenced was central memory CD4+ T cells from blood. This receptor was obtained from a human donor in good health.

For the CDR3, the DNA is TGTGCCAGCAGCTCCAAAACTAGCGGGAGTGGAGATACGCAGTATTTT. This sequence encodes CASSSKTSGSGDTQYF. The rearrangement links TRBV7-2 to TRBJ2-3; TRBD2 aligns across 11 bases. Germline V gives CDR1 SGHTA, CDR2 FQGNSA. V gave up 4 bases and J gave up 5 bases; unmatched junction bases: 8. The CDR3 runs 16 residues.